These 21 T cell receptor beta chains were sequenced from one sample in a study of blood T cells in healthy people across ages. Together with a sample-barcoded 5' primer, a J-beta primer mix was included in a second PCR lasting roughly 6 to 12 cycles. A single record per CDR3 protein comes from TCRdb applying MiXCR to the 5' RACE reads. The sample contains 800,000 or so distinct CDR3 sequences, just under 25% of which appear only once. This sample also appeared in a second study, on T cells of mothers and their children.

What was sequenced was blood. These receptors were obtained from a boy between 10 and 17 years old in good health.

The chain links TRBV18 to TRBJ2-7; D not resolved. Germline V gene lookup returns CDR1 KGHSH and CDR2 LQKENI. Trimming stripped 0 bases from V and 0 bases from J, with 3 bases between. The CDR3 sequence is 13 residues long. The CDR3 sequence: CASSPPDSYEQYF. As DNA, the CDR3 is TGTGCCAGCTCACCACCGGACTCCTACGAGCAGTACTTC.

The chain combines TRBV6-1 with TRBJ2-5, with 9 bases fitting TRBD2. CDR3 length equals 16 residues. The germline CDR1 and CDR2 sequences are MNHNS and SASEGT. The V and J ends lost 8 bases and 5 bases, in that order; junction bases with no gene match: 15. The CDR3: CASSPNDSGGGETQYF. In DNA form, the CDR3 reads TGTGCCAGCTCACCGAACGATAGCGGGGGAGGGGAGACCCAGTACTTC.

This clonotype was counted at least ten times. The chain links TRBV4-3 to TRBJ1-2; TRBD1 agrees at 12 bases. V was clipped by 5 bases and J by 2 bases; unmatched bases: 3. CDR3 length equals 15 residues. Germline V gives CDR1 LGHNA, CDR2 YSLEER. In DNA, the CDR3 is TGCGCCAGCAGCGAAGGGACAGGGGGCAACTATGGCTACACCTTC. It encodes CASSEGTGGNYGYTF.

The CDR3 here is CASSVGQTTGGNEKLFF. The DNA of the CDR3 is TGTGCCAGCAGCGTAGGCCAGACGACAGGAGGAAATGAAAAACTGTTTTTT. V is TRBV9 and J is TRBJ1-4; a weak D match, TRBD1 (6 bases). Per germline, CDR1 SGDLS and CDR2 YYNGEE. This CDR3 contains 17 residues. The V end was cut by 0 bases, the J end by 5 bases, with 17 bases between.

The chain employs TRBV12-3 or TRBV12-4 and TRBJ2-1, with 10 bases identical to TRBD2. The CDR3 length is 17 residues. Trimming at V came to 5 bases and at J to 2 bases, leaving 9 bases not matched to a gene. This CDR3 is CASSPPSGSSPYNEQFF. CDR3 bases: TGTGCCAGCAGTCCACCTAGCGGGAGTTCCCCCTACAATGAGCAGTTCTTC.

The chain is built from TRBV29-1 and TRBJ2-2, with TRBD1 as a possible D gene (6 bases). This CDR3 comprises 15 residues. Trimming took 5 bases from V and 0 from J, leaving 13 bases between them. Germline V gene data show CDR1 as SQVTM and CDR2 as ANQGSEA. DNA for the CDR3: TGCAGCGTTCAAATCGGACAGACGAACACCGGGGAGCTGTTTTTT. Translation gives CSVQIGQTNTGELFF.

The V gene is TRBV9, the J gene TRBJ2-1, with TRBD1 identical over 9 bases. Germline V gene lookup returns CDR1 SGDLS and CDR2 YYNGEE. This CDR3 comprises 15 residues. Trimming took 4 bases from V and 3 from J; bases not matched to a gene: 5. CDR3 residues: CASSSTGGNYNEQFF. For the CDR3, the DNA is TGTGCCAGCAGCTCAACAGGGGGCAACTACAATGAGCAGTTCTTC.

This rearrangement joins TRBV7-9 to TRBJ2-5; 10 bases align to TRBD1. From germline, CDR1 is SEHNR and CDR2 FQNEAQ (reference sequence). The CDR3 contains 14 residues. The V and J ends lost 5 bases and 5 bases, in that order; junction bases with no gene match: 5. The CDR3 coding sequence is TGTGCCAGCAGCGCTGGGACAGGGGTTGAGACCCAGTACTTC. Protein: CASSAGTGVETQYF.

This clonotype appeared a few times. The V gene is TRBV15, the J gene TRBJ1-1, with a possible D match to TRBD1 (5 bases). This CDR3 has 15 residues. The germline gives CDR1 LNHNV, CDR2 YYDKDF (reference sequence). Trimming left V 0 bases short and J 0 bases short, with 8 bases between. The CDR3: CATSRDRAMNTEAFF. The DNA of the CDR3 is TGTGCCACCAGCAGAGACAGGGCCATGAACACTGAAGCTTTCTTT.

This clonotype was seen more than once but under ten times. The chain carries TRBV6-6 and TRBJ2-5; 8 nucleotides align to TRBD2. J lost 4 bases, V lost 2 bases, and 6 bases had no gene match. CDR3 length equals 15 residues. Germline V gene sequence: CDR1 MNHNY, CDR2 SVGAGI (reference sequence). The CDR3 DNA reads as TGTGCCAGCAGTTACGCCGCGGGGGGCCGAGAGACCCAGTACTTC. Amino acid sequence: CASSYAAGGRETQYF.

This clonotype was recorded a few times. The V call is TRBV6-6, the J call TRBJ2-6; D is possibly TRBD1 or TRBD2 (5 bases each). The CDR3 loop spans 15 amino acids. Germline CDR1 reads MNHNY; CDR2 reads SVGAGI (reference sequence). The V end lost 5 bases, the J end lost 2 bases, and 10 bases lay between the germline ends. CDR3 in DNA: TGTGCCAGCAGTATCCGGGACGCTGGGGCCAACGTCCTGACTTTC. Encoded protein: CASSIRDAGANVLTF.

The chain carries TRBV12-3 or TRBV12-4 and TRBJ2-5; 7 nucleotides agree with TRBD2. V dropped 6 bases and J dropped 1; count of bases not matched to a gene: 11. This CDR3 region has 16 residues. The CDR3 sequence: CASSYMTSFAQETQYF. The DNA of the CDR3 is TGTGCCAGCAGCTACATGACTAGCTTCGCCCAAGAGACCCAGTACTTC.

This clonotype was seen a few times. CDR3 DNA: TGTGCCAGCAGCTTAGGTTATACAGGGTCGAACACTGAAGCTTTCTTT. This gives the protein CASSLGYTGSNTEAFF. The chain carries TRBV7-9 and TRBJ1-1; maybe TRBD1 (6 bases). Germline CDR1 is SEHNR and CDR2 is FQNEAQ (reference sequence). This CDR3 is 16 amino acids long. Trimming removed 1 base at V and 1 base at J, with 13 bases between.

This clonotype appeared many times. This chain connects TRBV12-3 or TRBV12-4 to TRBJ2-7, with D possibly TRBD2 on 6 matching bases. Trimming left V 3 bases short and J 6 bases short, with 9 bases between. This CDR3 contains 12 residues. CDR3 sequence reads: CASSFRGSEQYF. In DNA, the CDR3 is TGTGCCAGCAGTTTTCGGGGGAGCGAGCAGTACTTC.

The chain uses TRBV11-2 and TRBJ2-5; D remains unclear. Germline values: CDR1 SGHAT, CDR2 FQNNGV. The CDR3 extends over 14 amino acids. Trimming stripped 1 base from V and 5 bases from J, with 11 bases between. The chain's CDR3 is CASSLGGDLETQYF. Here the CDR3 DNA reads TGTGCCAGCAGCTTAGGGGGTGATTTGGAGACCCAGTACTTC.

CDR3 amino acids: CASNLGRGRNVTGANVLTF. CDR3 DNA sequence: TGTGCCAGCAACCTCGGACGGGGCAGGAACGTCACTGGGGCCAACGTCCTGACTTTC. This sequence joins TRBV28 and TRBJ2-6, with D perhaps TRBD1 or TRBD2 (5 bases each). The CDR3 is made up of 19 amino acids. Per the germline V gene, CDR1 is MDHEN and CDR2 is SYDVKM. The ends were cut back, 7 bases at V and 2 bases at J, with 24 bases in the middle.

This chain uses TRBV7-8 with TRBJ1-5; no firm D call. The ends were cut back, 5 bases at V and 4 bases at J, with 9 bases in the middle. The CDR3 spans 13 residues. Germline CDR1 SGHVS, CDR2 FQNEAQ. The CDR3 coding sequence is TGTGCCAGCAGCATGGGCCGAAATCAGCCCCAGCATTTT. It yields the protein CASSMGRNQPQHF.

This clonotype was counted a few times. This chain uses TRBV24-1 with TRBJ2-5; TRBD1 matches 9 bases. The assigned J gene may be wrong: the sequence end matches TRBJ2-7 better. Germline CDR1 KGHDR, CDR2 SFDVKD. The CDR3 is made up of 16 amino acids. CDR3 bases: TGTGCCACCAGTGGTACCGGGACAGGGTACTCCTACGAGCAGTACTTC. Its translation is CATSGTGTGYSYEQYF.

This clonotype was counted a few times. V is TRBV29-1 and J is TRBJ2-3; possibly TRBD2 for D (5 bases). This CDR3 comprises 11 residues. V lost 4 bases and J 6 bases, leaving 8 bases between the germline ends. Germline assignment: CDR1 SQVTM and CDR2 ANQGSEA. In DNA form, the CDR3 reads TGCAGCGTTGGGGAGCGGGATACGCAGTATTTT. It codes for CSVGERDTQYF.

The chain links TRBV20-1 to TRBJ2-7; TRBD1 aligns across 10 bases. Germline V gene lookup returns CDR1 DFQATT and CDR2 SNEGSKA (reference sequence). Trimming took 6 bases from V and 3 from J; bases not matched to a gene: 8. The CDR3 is 14 residues long. The CDR3: CSALRGQGLYEQYF. In DNA form, the CDR3 reads TGCAGTGCCCTGCGGGGACAGGGGCTCTACGAGCAGTACTTC.

This clonotype was seen a handful of times. The V and J genes are TRBV5-1 and TRBJ2-7, with no clear D. Trimming took 1 base from V and 7 from J, leaving 12 bases between them. The CDR3 totals 13 residues. Germline V gene data show CDR1 as SGHRS and CDR2 as YFSETQ. CDR3 loop: CASSLSGSTEQYF. Written as DNA, the CDR3 is TGCGCCAGCAGCTTGTCTGGATCTACAGAGCAGTACTTC. Using reference TRBV5-1 and TRBJ2-7 for the parts outside the CDR3, the full variable domain is KAGVTQTPRYLIKTRGQQVTLSCSPISGHRSVSWYQQTPGQGLQFLFEYFSETQRNKGNFPGRFSGRQFSNSRSEMNVSTLELGDSALYLCASSLSGSTEQYFGPGTRLTVT.